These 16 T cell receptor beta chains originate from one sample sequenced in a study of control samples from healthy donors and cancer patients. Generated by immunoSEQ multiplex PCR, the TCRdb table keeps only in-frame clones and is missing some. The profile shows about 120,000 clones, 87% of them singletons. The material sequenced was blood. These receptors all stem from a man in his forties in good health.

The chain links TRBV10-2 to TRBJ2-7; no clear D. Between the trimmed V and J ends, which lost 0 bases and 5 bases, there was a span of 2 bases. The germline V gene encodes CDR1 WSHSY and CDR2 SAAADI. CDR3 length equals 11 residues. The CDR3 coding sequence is TGCGCCAGCAGTGAGTCACACGAGCAGTACTTC. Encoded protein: CASSESHEQYF.

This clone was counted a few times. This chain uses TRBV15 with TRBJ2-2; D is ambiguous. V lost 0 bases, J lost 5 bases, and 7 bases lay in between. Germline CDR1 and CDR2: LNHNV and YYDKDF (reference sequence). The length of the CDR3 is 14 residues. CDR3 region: CATSRDRPTGELFF. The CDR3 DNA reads TGTGCCACCAGCAGAGATCGGCCTACCGGGGAGCTGTTTTTT.

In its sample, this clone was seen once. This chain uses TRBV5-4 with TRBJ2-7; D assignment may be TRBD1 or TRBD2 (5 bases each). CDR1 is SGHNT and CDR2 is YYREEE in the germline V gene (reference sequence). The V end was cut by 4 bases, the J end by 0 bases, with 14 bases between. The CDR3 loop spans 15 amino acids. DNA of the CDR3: TGTGCCAGCAGCCCGACCGGGACGTCCTCCTACGAGCAGTACTTC. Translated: CASSPTGTSSYEQYF.

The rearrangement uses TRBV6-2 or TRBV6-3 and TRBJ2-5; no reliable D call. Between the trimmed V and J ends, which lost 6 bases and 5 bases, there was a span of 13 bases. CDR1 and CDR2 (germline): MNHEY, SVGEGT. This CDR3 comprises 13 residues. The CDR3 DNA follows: TGTGCCAGCAGCCAACCAGCGAGGGAGACCCAGTACTTC. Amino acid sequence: CASSQPARETQYF.

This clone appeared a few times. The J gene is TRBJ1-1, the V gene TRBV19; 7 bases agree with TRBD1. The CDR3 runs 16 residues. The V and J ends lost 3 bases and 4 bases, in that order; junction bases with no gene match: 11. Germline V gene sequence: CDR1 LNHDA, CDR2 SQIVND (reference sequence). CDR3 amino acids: CASSIPHRGLSTEAFF. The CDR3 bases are TGTGCCAGTAGTATTCCCCACAGGGGTTTGAGCACTGAAGCTTTCTTT.

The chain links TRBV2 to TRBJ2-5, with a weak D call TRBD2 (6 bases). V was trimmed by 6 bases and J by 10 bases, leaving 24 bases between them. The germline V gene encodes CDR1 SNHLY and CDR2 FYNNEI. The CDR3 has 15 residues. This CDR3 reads CASRARTTGVGDQYF. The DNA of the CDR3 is TGTGCCAGCAGGGCCCGGACTACCGGGGTCGGGGACCAGTACTTC.

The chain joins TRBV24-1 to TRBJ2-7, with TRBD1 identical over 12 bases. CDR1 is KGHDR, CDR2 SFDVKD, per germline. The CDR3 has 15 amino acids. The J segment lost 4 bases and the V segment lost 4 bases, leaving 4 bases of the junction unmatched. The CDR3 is CATSDAGQGAYEQYF. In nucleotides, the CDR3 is TGTGCCACCAGTGACGCGGGACAGGGGGCATACGAGCAGTACTTC.

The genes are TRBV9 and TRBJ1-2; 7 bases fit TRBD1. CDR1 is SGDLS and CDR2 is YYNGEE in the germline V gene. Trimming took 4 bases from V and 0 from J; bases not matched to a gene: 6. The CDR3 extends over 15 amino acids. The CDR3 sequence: CASSREGTANYGYTF. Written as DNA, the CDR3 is TGTGCCAGCAGCCGTGAGGGGACAGCTAACTATGGCTACACCTTC.

CDR3 amino acids: CASSLDTVRETQYF. CDR3 nucleotides: TGCGCCAGCAGCCTAGACACCGTCCGGGAGACCCAGTACTTC. The chain is built from TRBV5-1 and TRBJ2-5; no reliable D call. V shed 4 bases and J shed 5 bases, with 15 bases lying between them. CDR1 and CDR2 (germline): SGHRS, YFSETQ. CDR3 length equals 14 residues. Drawing the rest from reference TRBV5-1 and TRBJ2-5, the complete variable domain is KAGVTQTPRYLIKTRGQQVTLSCSPISGHRSVSWYQQTPGQGLQFLFEYFSETQRNKGNFPGRFSGRQFSNSRSEMNVSTLELGDSALYLCASSLDTVRETQYFGPGTRLLVL.

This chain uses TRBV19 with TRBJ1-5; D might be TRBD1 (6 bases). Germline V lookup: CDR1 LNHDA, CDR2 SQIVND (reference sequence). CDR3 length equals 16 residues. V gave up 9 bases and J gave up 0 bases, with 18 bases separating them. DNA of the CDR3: TGTGCCAGGAACTCAGGCACAGGGCCTAGCAATCAGCCCCAGCATTTT. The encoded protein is CARNSGTGPSNQPQHF.

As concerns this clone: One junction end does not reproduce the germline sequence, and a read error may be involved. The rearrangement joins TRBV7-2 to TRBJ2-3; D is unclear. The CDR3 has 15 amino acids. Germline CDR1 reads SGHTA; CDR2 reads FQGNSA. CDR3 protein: CASSLGAGSTHTQYF. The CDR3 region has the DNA TGTGCCAGCAGCTTAGGGGCAGGCTCCACACATACGCAGTATTTT.

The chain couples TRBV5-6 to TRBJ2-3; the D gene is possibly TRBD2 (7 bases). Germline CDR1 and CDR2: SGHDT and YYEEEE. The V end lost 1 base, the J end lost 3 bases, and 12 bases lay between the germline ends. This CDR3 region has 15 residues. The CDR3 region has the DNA TGTGCCAGCAGCTTGAGGGGGAGGGTAACAGATACGCAGTATTTT. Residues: CASSLRGRVTDTQYF.

DNA of the CDR3: TGCGCCAGCAGCCTGCAGCAGGGTTACGAGCAGTACTTC. It codes for CASSLQQGYEQYF. The genes are TRBV5-1 and TRBJ2-7, with a tentative D call TRBD1 (5 bases). The CDR3 has 13 amino acids. Trimming removed 4 bases at V and 4 bases at J, with 12 bases between. CDR1 and CDR2 from the germline V gene are SGHRS and YFSETQ. Full variable domain (remainder filled in from reference TRBV5-1 and TRBJ2-7): KAGVTQTPRYLIKTRGQQVTLSCSPISGHRSVSWYQQTPGQGLQFLFEYFSETQRNKGNFPGRFSGRQFSNSRSEMNVSTLELGDSALYLCASSLQQGYEQYFGPGTRLTVT.

CDR3 sequence: CASSFEQAFF. CDR3 DNA: TGTGCCAGCAGCTTTGAACAAGCTTTCTTT. The rearrangement uses TRBV7-6 and TRBJ1-1; no clear D gene. This CDR3 is 10 amino acids long. Germline V gene data show CDR1 as SGHVS and CDR2 as FNYEAQ. Trimming left V 3 bases short and J 9 bases short, with 5 bases between.

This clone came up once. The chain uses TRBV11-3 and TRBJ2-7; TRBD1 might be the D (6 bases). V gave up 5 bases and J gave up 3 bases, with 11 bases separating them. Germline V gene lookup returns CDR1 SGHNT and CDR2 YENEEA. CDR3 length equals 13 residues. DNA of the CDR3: TGTGCCAGCAGCCCGGGACACATCTACGAGCAGTACTTC. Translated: CASSPGHIYEQYF. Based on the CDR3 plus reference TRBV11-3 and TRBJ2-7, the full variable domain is EAGVVQSPRYKIIEKKQPVAFWCNPISGHNTLYWYLQNLGQGPELLIRYENEEAVDDSQLPKDRFSAERLKGVDSTLKIQPAELGDSAVYLCASSPGHIYEQYFGPGTRLTVT.

CDR3 sequence reads: CASRMDRAGNTIYF. The CDR3, as DNA: TGCGCCAGCAGGATGGACAGGGCTGGAAACACCATATATTTT. The rearrangement uses TRBV10-1 and TRBJ1-3; 8 bases line up with TRBD1. With 6 bases clipped from V and 2 bases from J, the junction kept 3 bases outside the gene matches. CDR3 size: 14 residues. Per germline, CDR1 WNHNN and CDR2 SYGVQD (reference sequence).